This T cell receptor beta chain was obtained from a study of shared clonotypes between healthy human individuals. Study context: Three plates were used per donor for CD4 naive, three for CD4 memory, two for CD8 naive and one for CD8 memory.

The assay was immunoSEQ multiplex PCR, and TCRdb's table has in-frame clones only and misses some. The sample includes over 2 million clones, roughly 95% of them seen just once. With regard to this clone: Antigen unknown.

Donation came from healthy HIV-negative adults that had no recent acute infections or vaccinations. Study observations and caveats: For naive CD4 cells, approximately 4.7% of clonotypes were shared across a few donors. Among donors, clonotype sharing was expected to be affected by sequencing depth.

The clonotype was recovered from a man aged 18-30 years in good health. The sample taken for sequencing was naive CD4+ T cells sorted from blood. The sample's subset: CD45RA+ positively selected.

The CDR3 region is CASSLPSDTQYF. The DNA for the CDR3 is TGTGCCAGCAGCCTCCCGTCAGATACGCAGTATTTT. This chain uses TRBV5-6 with TRBJ2-3; D is undetermined. There are 12 residues in the CDR3. The germline V gene encodes CDR1 SGHDT and CDR2 YYEEEE. Deletions cut 4 bases from V and 4 bases from J, with 7 bases between.